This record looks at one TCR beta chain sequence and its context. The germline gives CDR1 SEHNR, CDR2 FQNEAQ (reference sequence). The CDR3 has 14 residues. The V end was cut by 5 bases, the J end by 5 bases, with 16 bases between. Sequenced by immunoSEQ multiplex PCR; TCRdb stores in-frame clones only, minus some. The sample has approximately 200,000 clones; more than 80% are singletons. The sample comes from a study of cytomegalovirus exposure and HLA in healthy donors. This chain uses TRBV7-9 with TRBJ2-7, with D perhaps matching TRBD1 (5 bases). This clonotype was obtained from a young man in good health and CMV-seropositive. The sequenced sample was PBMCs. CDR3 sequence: CASSSLRGRDEQYF. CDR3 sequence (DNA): TGTGCCAGCAGCAGCTTAAGGGGTCGAGACGAGCAGTACTTC. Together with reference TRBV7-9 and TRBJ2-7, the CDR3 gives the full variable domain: DTGVSQNPRHKITKRGQNVTFRCDPISEHNRLYWYRQTLGQGPEFLTYFQNEAQLEKSRLLSDRFSAERPKGSFSTLEIQRTEQGDSAMYLCASSSLRGRDEQYFGPGTRLTVT.